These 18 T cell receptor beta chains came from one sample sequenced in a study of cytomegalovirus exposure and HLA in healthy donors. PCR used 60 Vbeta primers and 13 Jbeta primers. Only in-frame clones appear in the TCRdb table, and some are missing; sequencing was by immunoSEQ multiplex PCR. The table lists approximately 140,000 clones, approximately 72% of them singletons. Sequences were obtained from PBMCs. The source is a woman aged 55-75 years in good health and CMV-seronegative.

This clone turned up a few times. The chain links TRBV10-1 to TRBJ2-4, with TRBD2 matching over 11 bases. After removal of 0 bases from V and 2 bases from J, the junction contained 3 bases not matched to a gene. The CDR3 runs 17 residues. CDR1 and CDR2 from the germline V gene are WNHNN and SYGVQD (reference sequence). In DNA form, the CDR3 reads TGCGCCAGCAGTGAGTCAACTAGCGGGAGAACCAAAAACATTCAGTACTTC. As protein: CASSESTSGRTKNIQYF.

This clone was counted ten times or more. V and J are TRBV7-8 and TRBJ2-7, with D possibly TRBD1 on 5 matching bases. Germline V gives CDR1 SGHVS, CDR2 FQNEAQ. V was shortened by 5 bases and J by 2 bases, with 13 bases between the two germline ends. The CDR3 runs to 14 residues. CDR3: CASSPTGQAYEQYF. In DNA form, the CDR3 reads TGTGCCAGCAGCCCCACCGGACAAGCCTACGAGCAGTACTTC.

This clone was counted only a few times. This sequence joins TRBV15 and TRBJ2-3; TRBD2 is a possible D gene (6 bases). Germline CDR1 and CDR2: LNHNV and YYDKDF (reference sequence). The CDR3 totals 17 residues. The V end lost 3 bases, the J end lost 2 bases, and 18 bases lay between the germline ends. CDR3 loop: CATSRDLLGGATDTQYF. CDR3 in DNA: TGTGCCACCAGCAGGGACCTCCTCGGGGGTGCCACAGATACGCAGTATTTT.

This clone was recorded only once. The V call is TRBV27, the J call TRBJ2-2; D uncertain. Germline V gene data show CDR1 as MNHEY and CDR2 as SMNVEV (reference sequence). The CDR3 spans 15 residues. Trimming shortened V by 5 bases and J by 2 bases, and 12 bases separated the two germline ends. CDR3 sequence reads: CASSPTFSNTGELFF. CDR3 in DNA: TGTGCCAGCAGTCCCACTTTTAGCAACACCGGGGAGCTGTTTTTT.

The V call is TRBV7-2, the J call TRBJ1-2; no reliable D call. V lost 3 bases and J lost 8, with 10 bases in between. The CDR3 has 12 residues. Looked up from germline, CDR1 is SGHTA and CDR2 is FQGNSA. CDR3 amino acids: CASSFRSGGYTF. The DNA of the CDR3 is TGTGCCAGCAGCTTTAGGAGCGGCGGCTACACCTTC.

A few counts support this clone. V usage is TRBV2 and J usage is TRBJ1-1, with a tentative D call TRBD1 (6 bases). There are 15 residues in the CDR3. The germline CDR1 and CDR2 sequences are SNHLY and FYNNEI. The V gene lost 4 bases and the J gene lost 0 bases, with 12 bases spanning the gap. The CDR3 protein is CASSATGRVNTEAFF. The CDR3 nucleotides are TGTGCCAGCAGTGCCACAGGGAGGGTGAACACTGAAGCTTTCTTT.

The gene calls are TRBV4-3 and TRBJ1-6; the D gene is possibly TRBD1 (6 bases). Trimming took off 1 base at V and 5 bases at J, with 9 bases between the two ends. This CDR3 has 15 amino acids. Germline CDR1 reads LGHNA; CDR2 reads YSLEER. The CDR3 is CASSQGGQNNSPLHF. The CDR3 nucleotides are TGCGCCAGCAGCCAAGGAGGACAGAATAATTCACCCCTCCACTTT.

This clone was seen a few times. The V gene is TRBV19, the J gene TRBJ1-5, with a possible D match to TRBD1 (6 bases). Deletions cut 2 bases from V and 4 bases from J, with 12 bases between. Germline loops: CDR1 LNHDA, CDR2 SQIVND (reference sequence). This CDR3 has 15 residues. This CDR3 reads CASSIRGRVNQPQHF. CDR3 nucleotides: TGTGCCAGTAGTATAAGGGGGAGGGTAAATCAGCCCCAGCATTTT.

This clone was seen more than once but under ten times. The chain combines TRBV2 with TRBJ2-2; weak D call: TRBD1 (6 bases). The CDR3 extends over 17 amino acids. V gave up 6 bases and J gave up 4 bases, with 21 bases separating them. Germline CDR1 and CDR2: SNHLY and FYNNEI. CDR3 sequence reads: CASRNPLTGHPTGELFF. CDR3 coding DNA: TGTGCCAGCAGAAATCCACTCACGGGACACCCCACCGGGGAGCTGTTTTTT. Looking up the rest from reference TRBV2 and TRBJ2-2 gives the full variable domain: EPEVTQTPSHQVTQMGQEVILRCVPISNHLYFYWYRQILGQKVEFLVSFYNNEISEKSEIFDDQFSVERPDGSNFTLKIRSTKLEDSAMYFCASRNPLTGHPTGELFFGEGSRLTVL.

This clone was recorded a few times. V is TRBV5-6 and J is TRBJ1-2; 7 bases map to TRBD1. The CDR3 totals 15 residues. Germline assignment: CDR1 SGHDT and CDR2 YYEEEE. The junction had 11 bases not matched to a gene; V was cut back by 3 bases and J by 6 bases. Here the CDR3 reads CASSSDDRAINGYTF. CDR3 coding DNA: TGTGCCAGCAGCTCCGACGACAGGGCGATAAATGGCTACACCTTC.

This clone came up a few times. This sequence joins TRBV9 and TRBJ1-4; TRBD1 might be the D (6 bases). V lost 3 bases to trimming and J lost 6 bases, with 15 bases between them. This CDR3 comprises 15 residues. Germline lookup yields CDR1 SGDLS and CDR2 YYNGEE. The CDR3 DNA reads TGTGCCAGCAGCGAATCGGACAGTGAATATGAAAAACTGTTTTTT. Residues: CASSESDSEYEKLFF.

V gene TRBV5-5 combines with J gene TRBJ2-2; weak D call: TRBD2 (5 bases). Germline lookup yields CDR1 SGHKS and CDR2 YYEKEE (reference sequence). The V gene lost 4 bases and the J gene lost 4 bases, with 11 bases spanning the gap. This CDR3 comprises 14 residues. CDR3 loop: CASSHRGFTGELFF. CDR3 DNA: TGTGCCAGCAGCCACCGGGGTTTCACCGGGGAGCTGTTTTTT.

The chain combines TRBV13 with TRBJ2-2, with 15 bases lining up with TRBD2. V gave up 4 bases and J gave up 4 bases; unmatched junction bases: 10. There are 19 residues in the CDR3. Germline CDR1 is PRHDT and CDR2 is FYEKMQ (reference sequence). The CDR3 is CASSSTGTSGRIFTGELFF. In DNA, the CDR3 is TGTGCCAGCAGCTCGACCGGGACTAGCGGGAGGATTTTCACCGGGGAGCTGTTTTTT.

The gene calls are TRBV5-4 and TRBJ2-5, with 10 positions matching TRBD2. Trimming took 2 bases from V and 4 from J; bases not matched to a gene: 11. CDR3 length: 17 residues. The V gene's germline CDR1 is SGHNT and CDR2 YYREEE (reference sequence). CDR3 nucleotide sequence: TGTGCCAGCAGCTTTGGTTCCCAACTAGCGGGGAGAGAGACCCAGTACTTC. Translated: CASSFGSQLAGRETQYF.

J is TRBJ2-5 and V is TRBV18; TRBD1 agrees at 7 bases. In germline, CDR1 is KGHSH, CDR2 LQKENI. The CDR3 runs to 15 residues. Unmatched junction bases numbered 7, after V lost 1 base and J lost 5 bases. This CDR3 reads CASSPRQGPSETQYF. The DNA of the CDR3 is TGTGCCAGCTCACCACGACAGGGACCCTCGGAGACCCAGTACTTC.

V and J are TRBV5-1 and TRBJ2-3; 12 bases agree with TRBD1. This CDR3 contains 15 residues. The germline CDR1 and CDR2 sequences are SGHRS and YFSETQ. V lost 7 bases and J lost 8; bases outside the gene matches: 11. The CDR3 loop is CASFHRDRGRGTQYF. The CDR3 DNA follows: TGCGCCAGCTTTCACCGGGACAGGGGGCGCGGTACGCAGTATTTT.

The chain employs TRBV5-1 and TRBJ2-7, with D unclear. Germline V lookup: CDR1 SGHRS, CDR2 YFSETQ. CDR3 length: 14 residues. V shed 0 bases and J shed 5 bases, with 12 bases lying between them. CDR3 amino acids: CASSLVLVSDEQYF. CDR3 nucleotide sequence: TGCGCCAGCAGCTTGGTTCTAGTTTCGGACGAGCAGTACTTC.

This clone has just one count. This CDR3 is CASSQGLAGGSNTGELFF. The CDR3 region has the DNA TGCGCCAGCAGCCAAGGACTAGCGGGAGGTTCTAACACCGGGGAGCTGTTTTTT. The chain is built from TRBV4-3 and TRBJ2-2; 13 bases are shared with TRBD2. From germline, CDR1 is LGHNA and CDR2 YSLEER. V shed 1 base, J shed 2 bases, and the junction held 4 bases outside the gene matches. The CDR3 is made up of 18 amino acids.